This TCR beta chain was captured in a study of CD8 T cells in ankylosing spondylitis (dated 2017 in TCRdb). In terms of the full investigation: To find TCR variants linked to disease, the study profiled T cell receptor beta repertoires in ankylosing spondylitis patients and healthy donors. The whole study cohort included over a hundred healthy donors and around 24 ankylosing spondylitis patients. Peripheral blood was sampled, and synovial fluid was additionally collected from ankylosing spondylitis patients. The full study reports these points: The disease-linked clones had a CD8+ phenotype and were found at relatively low frequencies in peripheral blood. Significant enrichment of the disease-linked clones was reported in matched synovial fluid samples from ankylosing spondylitis patients. Some motif variants were previously reported in synovial fluid and blood of reactive arthritis patients, suggesting common disease-initiation mechanisms. A TCR beta motif of several highly homologous amino acid variants appeared characteristic of blood from ankylosing spondylitis patients.

Sequencing relied on an Illumina HiSeq 2500. TCR beta libraries were prepared by quantitative 5'-RACE with molecular barcodes. As for the original processing: A new computational method, built on a probabilistic model of VDJ rearrangement, was used to identify disease-linked TCR variants. TCRdb ran its own pipeline on the public reads, namely fastp trimming at Q25 and MiXCR clone calling, and kept in-frame beta chains. Duplicate CDR3 protein sequences are folded into a single record with the most common DNA and genes. The V and J calls were not made by the authors but by TCRdb's processing. The table for this sample lists fewer than 250,000 distinct CDR3 sequences; approximately 10% of them were counted only once. The ten most abundant clones make up about 3% of the sample. V drops 0 bases and J drops 7 bases, leaving 9 bases in between. CDR1 and CDR2 are drawn from the germline V gene: SQVTM, ANQGSEA. The CDR3 sequence holds 12 residues, the cysteine and phenylalanine included. Of all the DNA, just the CDR3 is kept, 36 bases in frame from base 1.

This clonotype was seen ten or more times. No antigen is known for it. Per-nucleotide qualities are absent, and no much larger clonotype sits a single base away. The source material was blood, either unsorted or a sorted T cell fraction (not recorded which). The chain is assembled from TRBV29-1 and TRBJ1-2; possibly the D gene is TRBD1, per 5 matching bases. This clonotype originated in a male donor with ankylosing spondylitis or in good health (not recorded which). The CDR3 corresponds to CSVEETDVGYTF. In nucleotide form, the sequence is TGCAGCGTTGAAGAGACAGACGTTGGCTACACCTTC.